The 3 T cell receptor beta chains in this list originate from one sample, sequenced in a study of blood T cell repertoires in COVID-19. The method was immunoSEQ multiplex PCR; TCRdb's version includes in-frame clones alone and lacks a portion of them. The table shows 100,000 to 120,000 clones, with over 75% occurring only once. Material for sequencing was peripheral blood. The source is a human donor in a cohort sampled during active COVID-19.

CDR3 in amino acids: CASSAQGRGGSYNEQFF. DNA of the CDR3: TGTGCCAGCAGCGCGCAGGGTCGGGGGGGCTCCTACAATGAGCAGTTCTTC. The V and J genes are TRBV5-4 and TRBJ2-1; 8 nucleotides agree with TRBD2. Germline CDR1 reads SGHNT; CDR2 reads YYREEE (reference sequence). V shed 4 bases, J shed 0 bases, and the junction held 9 bases outside the gene matches. This CDR3 spans 17 amino acids.

The chain recombines TRBV4-2 with TRBJ2-7; 8 bases fit TRBD2. Germline loops: CDR1 LGHNA, CDR2 YNFKEQ. Trimming cost V 4 bases and J 4 bases; bases outside gene matches: 6. This CDR3 has 14 residues. The CDR3 DNA reads TGTGCCAGCAGCCCCAGCGGGGGTGGGTACGAGCAGTACTTC. Amino acid sequence: CASSPSGGGYEQYF.

This sequence joins TRBV20-1 and TRBJ2-7, with D unclear. Trimming removed 3 bases from V and 3 bases from J, with 6 bases in between. The CDR3 length is 11 residues. Germline V lookup: CDR1 DFQATT, CDR2 SNEGSKA (reference sequence). The CDR3 sequence is CSASGNYEQYF. The CDR3 bases are TGCAGTGCTAGCGGTAACTACGAGCAGTACTTC.